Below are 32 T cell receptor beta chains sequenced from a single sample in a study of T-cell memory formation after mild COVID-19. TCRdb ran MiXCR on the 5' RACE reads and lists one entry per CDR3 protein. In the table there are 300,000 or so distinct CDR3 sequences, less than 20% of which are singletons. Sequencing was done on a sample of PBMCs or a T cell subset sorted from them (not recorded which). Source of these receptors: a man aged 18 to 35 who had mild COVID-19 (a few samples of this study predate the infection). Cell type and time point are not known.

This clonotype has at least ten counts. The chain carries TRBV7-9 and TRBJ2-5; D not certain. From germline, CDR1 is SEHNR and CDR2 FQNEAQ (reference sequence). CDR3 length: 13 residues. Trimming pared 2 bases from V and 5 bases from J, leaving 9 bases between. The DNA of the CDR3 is TGTGCCAGCAGCTTAAGGCCCCGGGAGACCCAGTACTTC. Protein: CASSLRPRETQYF.

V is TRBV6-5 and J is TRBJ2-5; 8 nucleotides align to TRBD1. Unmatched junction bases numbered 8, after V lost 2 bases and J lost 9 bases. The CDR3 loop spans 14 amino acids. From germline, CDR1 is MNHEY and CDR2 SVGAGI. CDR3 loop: CASSYRQGARAQYF. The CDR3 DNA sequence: TGTGCCAGCAGTTACAGGCAGGGGGCCCGGGCCCAGTACTTC.

CDR3 nucleotides: TGTGCCACCAGTGACCCAGGGGCCGCGAATCAGCCCCAGCATTTT. This sequence encodes CATSDPGAANQPQHF. The rearrangement uses TRBV24-1 and TRBJ1-5; possibly TRBD1 for D (6 bases). CDR1 and CDR2 from the germline V gene are KGHDR and SFDVKD. V was trimmed by 4 bases and J by 4 bases, leaving 13 bases between them. CDR3 size: 15 residues.

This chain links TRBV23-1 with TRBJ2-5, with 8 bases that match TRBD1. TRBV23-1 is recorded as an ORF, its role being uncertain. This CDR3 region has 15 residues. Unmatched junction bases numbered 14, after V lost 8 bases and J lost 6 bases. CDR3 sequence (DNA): TGCGCCAGCCCGAGGTTCGACAGGGGAAGGCAGACCCAGTACTTC. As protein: CASPRFDRGRQTQYF.

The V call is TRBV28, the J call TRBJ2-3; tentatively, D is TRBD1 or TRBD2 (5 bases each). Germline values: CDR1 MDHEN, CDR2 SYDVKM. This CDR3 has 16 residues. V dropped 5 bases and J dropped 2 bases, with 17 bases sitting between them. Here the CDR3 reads CASSPVVGVYTDTQYF. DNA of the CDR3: TGTGCCAGCAGTCCCGTCGTGGGGGTTTACACAGATACGCAGTATTTT.

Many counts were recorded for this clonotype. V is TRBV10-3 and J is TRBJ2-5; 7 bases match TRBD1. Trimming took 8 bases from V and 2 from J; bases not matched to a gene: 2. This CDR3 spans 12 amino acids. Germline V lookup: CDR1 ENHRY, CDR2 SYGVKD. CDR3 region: CAIRTGQETQYF. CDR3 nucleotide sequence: TGTGCCATCCGGACAGGTCAAGAGACCCAGTACTTC.

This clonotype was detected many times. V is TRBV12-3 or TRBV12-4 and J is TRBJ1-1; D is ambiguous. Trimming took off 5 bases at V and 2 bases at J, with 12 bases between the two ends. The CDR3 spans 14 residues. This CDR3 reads CASSTTDTNTEAFF. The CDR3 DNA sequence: TGTGCCAGCAGTACTACAGATACTAACACTGAAGCTTTCTTT.

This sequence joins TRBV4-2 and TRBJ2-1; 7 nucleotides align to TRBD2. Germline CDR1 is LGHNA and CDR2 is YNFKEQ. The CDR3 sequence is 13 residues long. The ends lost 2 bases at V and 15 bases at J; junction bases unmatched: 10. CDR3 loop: CASSQLAGLSMFF. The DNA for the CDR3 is TGTGCCAGCAGCCAATTAGCGGGTCTGTCCATGTTCTTC.

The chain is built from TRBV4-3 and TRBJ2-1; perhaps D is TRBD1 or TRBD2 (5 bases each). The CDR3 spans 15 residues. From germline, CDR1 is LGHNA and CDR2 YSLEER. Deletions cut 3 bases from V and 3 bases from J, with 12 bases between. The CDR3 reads CASSHGTARYNEQFF. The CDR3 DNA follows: TGCGCCAGCAGCCACGGGACCGCCCGCTACAATGAGCAGTTCTTC.

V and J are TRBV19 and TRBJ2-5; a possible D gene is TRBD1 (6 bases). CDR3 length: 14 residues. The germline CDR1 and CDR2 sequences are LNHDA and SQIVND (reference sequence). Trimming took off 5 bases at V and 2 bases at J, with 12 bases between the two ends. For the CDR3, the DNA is TGTGCCAGTAGTTCACGGACAGTACAAGAGACCCAGTACTTC. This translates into CASSSRTVQETQYF.

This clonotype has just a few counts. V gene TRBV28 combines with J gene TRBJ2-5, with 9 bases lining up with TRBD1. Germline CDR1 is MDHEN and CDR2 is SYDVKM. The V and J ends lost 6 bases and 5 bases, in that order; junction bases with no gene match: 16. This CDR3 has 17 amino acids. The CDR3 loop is CASSSPLGGQGGETQYF. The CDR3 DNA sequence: TGTGCCAGCAGCTCCCCCCTGGGGGGACAGGGTGGGGAGACCCAGTACTTC. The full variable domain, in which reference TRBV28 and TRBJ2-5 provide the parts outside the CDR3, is DVKVTQSSRYLVKRTGEKVFLECVQDMDHENMFWYRQDPGLGLRLIYFSYDVKMKEKGDIPEGYSVSREKKERFSLILESASTNQTSMYLCASSSPLGGQGGETQYFGPGTRLLVL.

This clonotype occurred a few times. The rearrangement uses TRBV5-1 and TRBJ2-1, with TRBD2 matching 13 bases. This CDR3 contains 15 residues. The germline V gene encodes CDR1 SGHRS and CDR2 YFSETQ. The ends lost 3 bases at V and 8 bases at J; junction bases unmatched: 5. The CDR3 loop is CASSSGLAGIDEQFF. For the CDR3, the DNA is TGCGCCAGCAGCTCGGGACTAGCGGGGATCGATGAGCAGTTCTTC.

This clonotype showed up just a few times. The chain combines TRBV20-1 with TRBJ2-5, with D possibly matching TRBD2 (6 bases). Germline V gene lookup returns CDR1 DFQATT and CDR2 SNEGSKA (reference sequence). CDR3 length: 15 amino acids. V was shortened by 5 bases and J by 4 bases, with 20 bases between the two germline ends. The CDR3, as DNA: TGCAGTGCTGGCCCCGGGACTGCCTGGGGAGAGACCCAGTACTTC. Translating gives CSAGPGTAWGETQYF.

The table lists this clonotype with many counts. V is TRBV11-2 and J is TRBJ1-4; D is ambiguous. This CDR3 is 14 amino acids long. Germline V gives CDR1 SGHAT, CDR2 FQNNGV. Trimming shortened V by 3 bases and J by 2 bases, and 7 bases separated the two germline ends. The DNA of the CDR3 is TGTGCCAGCAGCTTCGTGGGGACTAATGAAAAACTGTTTTTT. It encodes CASSFVGTNEKLFF.

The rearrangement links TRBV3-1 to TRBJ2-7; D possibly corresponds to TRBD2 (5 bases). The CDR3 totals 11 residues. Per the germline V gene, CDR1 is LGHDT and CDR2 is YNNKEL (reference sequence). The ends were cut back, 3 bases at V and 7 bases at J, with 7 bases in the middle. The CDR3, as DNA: TGTGCCAGCAGCCAGTCGGGAGAGCAGTACTTC. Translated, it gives CASSQSGEQYF.

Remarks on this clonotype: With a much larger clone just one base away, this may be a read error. Here the CDR3 DNA reads TGTGCCAGCAGCCCCGAAGGATGGTGGGACACTGAAGCTTTCTTT. This sequence encodes CASSPEGWWDTEAFF. The V gene is TRBV4-2, the J gene TRBJ1-1; unclear D gene. Per the germline V gene, CDR1 is LGHNA and CDR2 is YNFKEQ. This CDR3 is built from 15 residues. V was shortened by 4 bases and J by 3 bases, with 15 bases between the two germline ends.

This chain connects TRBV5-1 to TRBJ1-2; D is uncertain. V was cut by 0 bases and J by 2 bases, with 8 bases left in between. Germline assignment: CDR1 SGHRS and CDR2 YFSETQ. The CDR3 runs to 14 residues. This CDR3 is CASSLGGDNYGYTF. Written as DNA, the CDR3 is TGCGCCAGCAGCTTGGGCGGCGACAACTATGGCTACACCTTC. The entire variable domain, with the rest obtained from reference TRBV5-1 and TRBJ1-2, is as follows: KAGVTQTPRYLIKTRGQQVTLSCSPISGHRSVSWYQQTPGQGLQFLFEYFSETQRNKGNFPGRFSGRQFSNSRSEMNVSTLELGDSALYLCASSLGGDNYGYTFGSGTRLTVV.

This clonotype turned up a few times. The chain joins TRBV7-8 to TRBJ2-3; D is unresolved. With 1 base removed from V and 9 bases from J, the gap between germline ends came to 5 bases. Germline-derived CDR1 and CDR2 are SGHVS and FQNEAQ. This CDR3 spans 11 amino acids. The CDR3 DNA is TGTGCCAGCAGCTTAGTGGGAACGCAGTATTTT. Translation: CASSLVGTQYF.

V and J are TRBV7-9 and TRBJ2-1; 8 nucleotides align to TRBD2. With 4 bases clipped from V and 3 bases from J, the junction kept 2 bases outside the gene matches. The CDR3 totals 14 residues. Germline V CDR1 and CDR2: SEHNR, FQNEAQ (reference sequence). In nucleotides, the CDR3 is TGTGCCAGCAGCTCGAGCGGGGGCTACAATGAGCAGTTCTTC. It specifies CASSSSGGYNEQFF.

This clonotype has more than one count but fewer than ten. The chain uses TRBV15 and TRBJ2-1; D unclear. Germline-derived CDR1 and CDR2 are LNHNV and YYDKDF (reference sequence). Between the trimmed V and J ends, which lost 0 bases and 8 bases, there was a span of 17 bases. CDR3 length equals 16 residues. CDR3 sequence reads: CATSRDGPLERHEQFF. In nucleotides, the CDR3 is TGTGCCACCAGCAGAGATGGGCCTCTGGAGCGTCATGAGCAGTTCTTC.

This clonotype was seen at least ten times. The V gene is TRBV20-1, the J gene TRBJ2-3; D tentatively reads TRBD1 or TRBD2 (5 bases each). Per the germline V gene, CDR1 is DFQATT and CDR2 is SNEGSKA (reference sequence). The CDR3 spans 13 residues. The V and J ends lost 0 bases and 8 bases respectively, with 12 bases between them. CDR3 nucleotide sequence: TGCAGTGCTAGAGATGTTGCTGGGGGTACGCAGTATTTT. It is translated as CSARDVAGGTQYF.

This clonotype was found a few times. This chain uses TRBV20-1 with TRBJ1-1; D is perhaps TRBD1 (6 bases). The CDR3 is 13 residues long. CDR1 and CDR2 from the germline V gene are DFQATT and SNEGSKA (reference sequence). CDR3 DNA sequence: TGCAGGACTACTCAGGGGCAGAACACTGAAGCTTTCTTT. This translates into CRTTQGQNTEAFF.

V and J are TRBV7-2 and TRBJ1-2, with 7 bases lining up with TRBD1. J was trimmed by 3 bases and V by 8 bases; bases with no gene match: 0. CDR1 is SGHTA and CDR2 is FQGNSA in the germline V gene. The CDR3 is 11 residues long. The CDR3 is CASGQDYGYTF. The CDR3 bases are TGTGCCAGCGGACAGGACTATGGCTACACCTTC.

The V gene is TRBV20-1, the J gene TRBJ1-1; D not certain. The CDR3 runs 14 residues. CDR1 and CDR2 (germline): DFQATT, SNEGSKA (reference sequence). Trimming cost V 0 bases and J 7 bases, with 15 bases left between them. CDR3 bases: TGCAGTGCTAGAGATCCTTCCATACGTGGTGAAGCTTTCTTT. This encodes CSARDPSIRGEAFF.

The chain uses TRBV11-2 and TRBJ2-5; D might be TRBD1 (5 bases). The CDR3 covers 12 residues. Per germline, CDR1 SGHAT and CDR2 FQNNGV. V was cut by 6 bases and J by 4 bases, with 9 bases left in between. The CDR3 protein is CASRGPRETQYF. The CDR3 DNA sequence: TGTGCCAGCAGGGGGCCTCGAGAGACCCAGTACTTC.

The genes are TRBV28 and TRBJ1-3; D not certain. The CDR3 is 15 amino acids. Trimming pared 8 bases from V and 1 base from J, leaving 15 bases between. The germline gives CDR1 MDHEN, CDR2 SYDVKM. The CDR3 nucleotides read TGTGCCAGCGCCCAGGATATCAGGTCTGGAAACACCATATATTTT. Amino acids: CASAQDIRSGNTIYF.

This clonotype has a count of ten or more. The CDR3 bases are TGTGCCAGCAGCTCAACTCAGGGTACTAATGAAAAACTGTTTTTT. The encoded protein is CASSSTQGTNEKLFF. V and J are TRBV12-3 or TRBV12-4 and TRBJ1-4; D possibly corresponds to TRBD1 (5 bases). This CDR3 contains 15 residues. The V and J ends lost 6 bases and 2 bases respectively, with 13 bases between them.

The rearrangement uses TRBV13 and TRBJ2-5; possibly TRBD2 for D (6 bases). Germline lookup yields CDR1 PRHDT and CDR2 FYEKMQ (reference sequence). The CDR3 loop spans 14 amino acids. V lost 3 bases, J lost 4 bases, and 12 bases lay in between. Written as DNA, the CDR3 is TGTGCCAGCAGCTTCGCCCACGGGGGAGAGACCCAGTACTTC. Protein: CASSFAHGGETQYF.

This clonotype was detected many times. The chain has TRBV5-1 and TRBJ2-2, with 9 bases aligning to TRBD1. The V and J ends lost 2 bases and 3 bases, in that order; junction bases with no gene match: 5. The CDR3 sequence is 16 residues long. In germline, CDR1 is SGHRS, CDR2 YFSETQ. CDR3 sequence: CASSFTGGADTGELFF. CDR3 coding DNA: TGCGCCAGCAGCTTTACAGGGGGCGCGGACACCGGGGAGCTGTTTTTT.

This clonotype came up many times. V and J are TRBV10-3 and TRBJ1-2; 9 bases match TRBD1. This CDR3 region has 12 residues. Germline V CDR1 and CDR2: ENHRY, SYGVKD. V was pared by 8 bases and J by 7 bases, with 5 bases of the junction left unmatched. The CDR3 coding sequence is TGTGCCATCCTACAGGGGGCAAGTGGCTACACCTTC. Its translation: CAILQGASGYTF.

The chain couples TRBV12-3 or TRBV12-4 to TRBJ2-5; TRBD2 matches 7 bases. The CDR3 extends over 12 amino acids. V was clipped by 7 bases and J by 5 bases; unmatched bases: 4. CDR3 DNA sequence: TGTGCCAGCAACCGGGAGGCCGAGACCCAGTACTTC. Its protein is CASNREAETQYF.

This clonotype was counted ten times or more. The CDR3 spells CASSLTAGIYEKLFF. CDR3 sequence (DNA): TGTGCCAGCAGCTTGACGGCAGGGATCTATGAAAAACTGTTTTTT. The chain uses TRBV5-5 and TRBJ1-4; TRBD1 is a possible D gene (5 bases). The germline V gene encodes CDR1 SGHKS and CDR2 YYEKEE (reference sequence). The CDR3 runs to 15 residues. Trimming removed 1 base from V and 6 bases from J, with 13 bases in between. The full variable domain, with the rest looked up from reference TRBV5-5 and TRBJ1-4, is DAGVTQSPTHLIKTRGQQVTLRCSPISGHKSVSWYQQVLGQGPQFIFQYYEKEERGRGNFPDRFSARQFPNYSSELNVNALLLGDSALYLCASSLTAGIYEKLFFGSGTQLSVL.